Described below is a single TCR beta chain sequence and its context. The antigen remains unidentified. These data originate in a study of response to subunit inactivated influenza vaccine. TCRdb processed the RT-PCR reads anew with MiXCR; each CDR3 protein has one entry. The table shows roughly 780,000 distinct CDR3 sequences, with 18% occurring only once. Overall study results and limits: After each seasonal influenza vaccination, few new T cells are recruited, the authors suggested.

This CDR3 has 11 amino acids. Germline V gene lookup returns CDR1 SQVTM and CDR2 ANQGSEA. The V end lost 7 bases, the J end lost 8 bases, and 12 bases lay between the germline ends. This clonotype was sampled from a man between 50 and 59 years old who received an inactivated influenza vaccine. The chain couples TRBV29-1 to TRBJ2-1; D unclear. The sequencing here drew on PBMCs from blood, taken 4 to 6 days after vaccination. CDR3: CSGEVVDEQFF. The CDR3 bases are TGCAGCGGGGAAGTGGTCGATGAGCAGTTCTTC.